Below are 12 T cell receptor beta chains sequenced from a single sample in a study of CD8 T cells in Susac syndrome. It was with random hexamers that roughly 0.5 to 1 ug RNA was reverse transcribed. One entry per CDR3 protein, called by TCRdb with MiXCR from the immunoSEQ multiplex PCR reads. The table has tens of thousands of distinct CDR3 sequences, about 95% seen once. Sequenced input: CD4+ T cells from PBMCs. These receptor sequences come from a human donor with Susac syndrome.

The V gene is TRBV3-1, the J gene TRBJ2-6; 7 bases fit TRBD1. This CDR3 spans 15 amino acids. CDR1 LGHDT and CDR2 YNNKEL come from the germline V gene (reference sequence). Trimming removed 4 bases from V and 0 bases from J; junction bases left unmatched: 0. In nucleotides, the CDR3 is TGTGCCAGCAGCCGACAGGGCTCTGGGGCCAACGTCCTGACTTTC. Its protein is CASSRQGSGANVLTF.

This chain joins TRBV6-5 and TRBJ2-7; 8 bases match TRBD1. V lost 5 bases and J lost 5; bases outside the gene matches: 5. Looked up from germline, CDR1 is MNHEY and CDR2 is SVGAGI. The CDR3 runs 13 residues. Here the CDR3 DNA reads TGTGCCAGCAGTAGAGGACAGGGCCACGAGCAGTACTTC. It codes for CASSRGQGHEQYF.

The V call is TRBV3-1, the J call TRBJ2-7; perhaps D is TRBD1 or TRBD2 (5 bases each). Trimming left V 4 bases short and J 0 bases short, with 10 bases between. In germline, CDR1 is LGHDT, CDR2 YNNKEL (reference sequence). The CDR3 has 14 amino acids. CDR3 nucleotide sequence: TGTGCCAGCAGCCGGGACGGACTCTCCTACGAGCAGTACTTC. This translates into CASSRDGLSYEQYF.

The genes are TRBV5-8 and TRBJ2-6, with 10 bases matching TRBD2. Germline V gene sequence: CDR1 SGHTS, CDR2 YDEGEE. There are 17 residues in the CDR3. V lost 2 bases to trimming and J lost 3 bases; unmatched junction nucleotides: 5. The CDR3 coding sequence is TGTGCCAGCAGCTTTGTAGCGGGGGGATTTGGGGCCAACGTCCTGACTTTC. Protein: CASSFVAGGFGANVLTF.

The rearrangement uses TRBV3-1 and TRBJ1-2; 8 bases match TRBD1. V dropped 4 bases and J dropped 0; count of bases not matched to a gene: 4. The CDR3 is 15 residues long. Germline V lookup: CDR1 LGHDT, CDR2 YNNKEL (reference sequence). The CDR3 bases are TGTGCCAGCAGCCTATGGACAGGGACTAACTATGGCTACACCTTC. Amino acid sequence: CASSLWTGTNYGYTF.

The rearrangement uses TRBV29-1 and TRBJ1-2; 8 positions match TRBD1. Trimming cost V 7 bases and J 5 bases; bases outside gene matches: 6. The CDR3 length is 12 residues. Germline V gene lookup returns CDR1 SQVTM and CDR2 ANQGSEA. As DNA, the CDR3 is TGCAGCGCCAAGACAGGGGCGTATGGCTACACCTTC. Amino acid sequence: CSAKTGAYGYTF.

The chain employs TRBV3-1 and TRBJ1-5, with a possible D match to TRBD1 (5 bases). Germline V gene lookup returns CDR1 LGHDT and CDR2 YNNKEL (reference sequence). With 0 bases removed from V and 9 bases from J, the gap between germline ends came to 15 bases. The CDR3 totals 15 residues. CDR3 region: CASSQDTTALWPQHF. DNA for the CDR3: TGTGCCAGCAGCCAAGATACGACAGCGCTGTGGCCCCAGCATTTT.

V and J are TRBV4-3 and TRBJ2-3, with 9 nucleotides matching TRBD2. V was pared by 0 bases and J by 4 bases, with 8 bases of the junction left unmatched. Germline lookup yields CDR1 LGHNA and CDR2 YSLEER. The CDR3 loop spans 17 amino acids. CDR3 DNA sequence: TGCGCCAGCAGCCAAGAGGCTAGCGGGGCCAAGGCAGATACGCAGTATTTT. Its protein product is CASSQEASGAKADTQYF.

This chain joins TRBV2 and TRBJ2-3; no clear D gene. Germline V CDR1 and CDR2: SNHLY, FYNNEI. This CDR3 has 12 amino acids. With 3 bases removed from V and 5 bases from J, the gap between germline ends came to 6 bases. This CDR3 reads CASSEGRDTQYF. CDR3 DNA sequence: TGTGCCAGCAGTGAGGGAAGAGATACGCAGTATTTT.

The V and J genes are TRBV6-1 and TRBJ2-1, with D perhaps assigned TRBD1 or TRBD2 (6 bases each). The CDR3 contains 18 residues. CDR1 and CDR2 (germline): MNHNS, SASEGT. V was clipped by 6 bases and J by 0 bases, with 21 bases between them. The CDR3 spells CASSRPTGYGSSYNEQFF. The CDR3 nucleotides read TGTGCCAGCAGCCGACCCACAGGGTACGGGAGCTCCTACAATGAGCAGTTCTTC.

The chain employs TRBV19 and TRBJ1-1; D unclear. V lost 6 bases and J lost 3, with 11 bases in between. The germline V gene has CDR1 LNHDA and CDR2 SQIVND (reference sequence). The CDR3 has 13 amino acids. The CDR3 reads CASSQKRDTEAFF. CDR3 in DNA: TGTGCCAGTAGCCAAAAGAGGGACACTGAAGCTTTCTTT.

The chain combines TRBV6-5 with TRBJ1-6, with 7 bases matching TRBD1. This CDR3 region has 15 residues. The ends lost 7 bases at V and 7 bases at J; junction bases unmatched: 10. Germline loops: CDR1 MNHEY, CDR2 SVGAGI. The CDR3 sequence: CASNGRGSRNSPLHF. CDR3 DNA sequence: TGTGCCAGCAACGGCAGGGGGTCGCGGAATTCACCCCTCCACTTT.